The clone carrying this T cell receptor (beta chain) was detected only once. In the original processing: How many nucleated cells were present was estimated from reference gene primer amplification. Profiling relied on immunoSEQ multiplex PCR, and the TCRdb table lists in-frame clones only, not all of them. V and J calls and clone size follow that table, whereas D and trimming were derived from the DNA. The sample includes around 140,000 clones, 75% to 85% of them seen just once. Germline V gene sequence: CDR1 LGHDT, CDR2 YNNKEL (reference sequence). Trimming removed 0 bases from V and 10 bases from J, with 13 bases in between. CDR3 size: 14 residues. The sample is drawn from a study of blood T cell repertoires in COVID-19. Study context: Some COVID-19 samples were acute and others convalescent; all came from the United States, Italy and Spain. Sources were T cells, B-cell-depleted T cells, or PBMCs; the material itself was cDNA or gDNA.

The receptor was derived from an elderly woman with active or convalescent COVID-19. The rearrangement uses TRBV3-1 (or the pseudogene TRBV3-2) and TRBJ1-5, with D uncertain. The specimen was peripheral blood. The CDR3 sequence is CASSQDSSTRPQHF. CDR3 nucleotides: TGTGCCAGCAGCCAAGATAGTAGTACCCGTCCCCAGCATTTT.